Listed here are 24 T cell receptor beta chains from one sample, sequenced in a study of shared clonotypes between healthy human individuals. Repertoires were generated with immunoSEQ multiplex PCR, while TCRdb's copy carries only in-frame clones and drops some. The sample consists of millions of clones, more than 90% of them appearing once. The sample consisted of naive CD4+ T cells sorted from blood. As for subset: CD45RA+ positively selected. These TCRs come from a man aged 18 to 30 in good health.

The rearrangement links TRBV30 to TRBJ1-1; 9 bases align to TRBD1. With 4 bases clipped from V and 1 base from J, the junction kept 1 base outside the gene matches. Germline CDR1 is GTSNPN and CDR2 is SVGIG (reference sequence). The CDR3 has 13 amino acids. CDR3 loop: CAWMGQGNTEAFF. CDR3 sequence (DNA): TGTGCCTGGATGGGACAGGGGAACACTGAAGCTTTCTTT.

DNA of the CDR3: TGTGCCAGCAGGGGGGGTGGGAATGAAAAACTGTTTTTT. Protein sequence: CASRGGGNEKLFF. This chain uses TRBV2 with TRBJ1-4; maybe TRBD1 (5 bases). The CDR3 loop spans 13 amino acids. Germline values: CDR1 SNHLY, CDR2 FYNNEI. Deletions cut 6 bases from V and 5 bases from J, with 10 bases between.

The chain employs TRBV19 and TRBJ2-2, with D maybe TRBD1 (6 bases). This CDR3 region has 16 residues. Between the trimmed V and J ends, which lost 5 bases and 6 bases, there was a span of 19 bases. Germline V CDR1 and CDR2: LNHDA, SQIVND (reference sequence). CDR3 protein: CASSPGRQVMSGELFF. The CDR3 DNA is TGTGCCAGTAGTCCCGGACGACAGGTGATGTCCGGGGAGCTGTTTTTT.

The rearrangement joins TRBV29-1 to TRBJ2-1, with a weak D call TRBD1 (6 bases). CDR1 and CDR2 from the germline V gene are SQVTM and ANQGSEA. The CDR3 is 13 amino acids. V was pared by 3 bases and J by 8 bases, with 14 bases between. CDR3 sequence reads: CSVELTGRDEQFF. The CDR3 DNA follows: TGCAGCGTTGAGCTGACAGGTCGCGATGAGCAGTTCTTC.

The J gene is TRBJ1-2, the V gene TRBV29-1; a possible D gene is TRBD1 (5 bases). This CDR3 has 13 amino acids. Germline V gene sequence: CDR1 SQVTM, CDR2 ANQGSEA. Trimming shortened V by 3 bases and J by 6 bases, and 14 bases separated the two germline ends. This CDR3 reads CSVDNWGTHGYTF. The CDR3 DNA reads as TGCAGCGTTGATAATTGGGGGACTCATGGCTACACCTTC.

The chain has TRBV5-1 and TRBJ2-7, with unresolved D. Germline V lookup: CDR1 SGHRS, CDR2 YFSETQ. CDR3 size: 12 residues. The V end lost 1 base, the J end lost 5 bases, and 7 bases lay between the germline ends. CDR3 in amino acids: CASSLLGHEQYF. CDR3 nucleotide sequence: TGCGCCAGCAGCTTGCTAGGGCACGAGCAGTACTTC. The full variable domain, in which reference TRBV5-1 and TRBJ2-7 provide the parts outside the CDR3, is KAGVTQTPRYLIKTRGQQVTLSCSPISGHRSVSWYQQTPGQGLQFLFEYFSETQRNKGNFPGRFSGRQFSNSRSEMNVSTLELGDSALYLCASSLLGHEQYFGPGTRLTVT.

V gene TRBV28 combines with J gene TRBJ1-1; D remains ambiguous. Germline assignment: CDR1 MDHEN and CDR2 SYDVKM. V was pared by 5 bases and J by 7 bases, with 5 bases between. This CDR3 comprises 10 residues. CDR3 nucleotides: TGTGCCAGCAGTGCCTATGAAGCTTTCTTT. Its protein is CASSAYEAFF.

The V call is TRBV18, the J call TRBJ1-6; 7 positions agree with TRBD1. This CDR3 spans 15 amino acids. V was clipped by 3 bases and J by 14 bases; unmatched bases: 13. Looked up from germline, CDR1 is KGHSH and CDR2 is LQKENI. This CDR3 is CASSPAGTVPFTLHF. CDR3 bases: TGTGCCAGCTCACCCGCCGGGACAGTTCCCTTCACCCTCCACTTT.

This chain joins TRBV7-9 and TRBJ2-5; 7 nucleotides line up with TRBD2. V lost 5 bases, J lost 2 bases, and 2 bases stayed unmatched. This CDR3 contains 13 residues. CDR1 is SEHNR, CDR2 FQNEAQ, per germline (reference sequence). The CDR3 sequence is CASSRGSQETQYF. For the CDR3, the DNA is TGTGCCAGCAGCCGCGGGAGTCAAGAGACCCAGTACTTC.

The chain is built from TRBV5-4 and TRBJ2-1; D is ambiguous. V lost 0 bases to trimming and J lost 0 bases, with 7 bases between them. The CDR3 totals 15 residues. CDR1 and CDR2 from the germline V gene are SGHNT and YYREEE (reference sequence). The CDR3 here is CASSLGPGSYNEQFF. CDR3 DNA: TGTGCCAGCAGCTTGGGACCAGGCTCCTACAATGAGCAGTTCTTC. Filled out from reference TRBV5-4 and TRBJ2-1, the complete variable domain reads ETGVTQSPTHLIKTRGQQVTLRCSSQSGHNTVSWYQQALGQGPQFIFQYYREEENGRGNFPPRFSGLQFPNYSSELNVNALELDDSALYLCASSLGPGSYNEQFFGPGTRLTVL.

This clone occurred once. The rearrangement joins TRBV6-7 to TRBJ1-4; TRBD1 agrees at 8 bases. TRBV6-7 is placed among ORFs of uncertain function. CDR3 length: 14 residues. The trim removed 5 bases at V and 7 bases at J, leaving 6 bases unmatched. The CDR3 sequence: CASSKQGDSEKLFF. The CDR3 DNA sequence: TGTGCCAGCAGTAAACAGGGGGATAGTGAAAAACTGTTTTTT.

Comment on this clone: The same CDR3 arises from other DNA sequences in this sample as well. This chain connects TRBV10-3 to TRBJ2-7, with D unresolved. Trimming stripped 0 bases from V and 2 bases from J, with 5 bases between. Germline V gene sequence: CDR1 ENHRY, CDR2 SYGVKD. This CDR3 contains 13 residues. The CDR3, as DNA: TGTGCCATCAGTGAGTCTGGGGCCTACGAGCAGTACTTC. Amino acids: CAISESGAYEQYF.

The chain employs TRBV7-4 and TRBJ1-1; tentative D call: TRBD1 (6 bases). From germline, CDR1 is SGHVT and CDR2 SQSDAQ. The CDR3 extends over 19 amino acids. Trimming pared 5 bases from V and 0 bases from J, leaving 25 bases between. In nucleotides, the CDR3 is TGTGCCAGCAGCCGTCGGTGGGGGCGCGGGGTGGTTTTGAACACTGAAGCTTTCTTT. This sequence encodes CASSRRWGRGVVLNTEAFF.

This clone was seen a single time. V is TRBV5-1 and J is TRBJ1-5; unclear D gene. The CDR3 covers 17 residues. The ends were cut back, 0 bases at V and 0 bases at J, with 13 bases in the middle. Germline V CDR1 and CDR2: SGHRS, YFSETQ. The CDR3 DNA sequence: TGCGCCAGCAGCTTGGAGCCCGTTGCTAATAGCAATCAGCCCCAGCATTTT. Its translation is CASSLEPVANSNQPQHF. Drawing the rest from reference TRBV5-1 and TRBJ1-5, the complete variable domain is KAGVTQTPRYLIKTRGQQVTLSCSPISGHRSVSWYQQTPGQGLQFLFEYFSETQRNKGNFPGRFSGRQFSNSRSEMNVSTLELGDSALYLCASSLEPVANSNQPQHFGDGTRLSIL.

This clone has only a few counts. This chain uses TRBV7-9 with TRBJ1-2; weak D call: TRBD1 (5 bases). Germline V gene sequence: CDR1 SEHNR, CDR2 FQNEAQ (reference sequence). Trimming pared 2 bases from V and 8 bases from J, leaving 15 bases between. The CDR3 has 14 residues. CDR3 nucleotides: TGTGCCAGCAGCTTACAGGGAGTGGATTGGGGCTACACCTTC. Translating it yields CASSLQGVDWGYTF.

The V and J genes are TRBV11-3 and TRBJ2-1; 9 bases align to TRBD2. The CDR3 extends over 15 amino acids. J gave up 2 bases and V 3 bases, and 2 bases lay outside the gene matches. Germline V gene sequence: CDR1 SGHNT, CDR2 YENEEA. CDR3 sequence: CASSFTSGPYNEQFF. Written as DNA, the CDR3 is TGTGCCAGCAGCTTTACTAGCGGGCCCTACAATGAGCAGTTCTTC.

This chain connects TRBV5-1 to TRBJ1-5, with TRBD1 identical over 7 bases. CDR1 is SGHRS and CDR2 is YFSETQ in the germline V gene. CDR3 length: 15 residues. V lost 0 bases to trimming and J lost 3 bases; unmatched junction nucleotides: 3. CDR3 amino acids: CASSLETGLNQPQHF. In nucleotides, the CDR3 is TGCGCCAGCAGCTTGGAGACAGGGCTCAATCAGCCCCAGCATTTT.

The V call is TRBV30, the J call TRBJ2-1; 11 bases agree with TRBD2. Trimming took 5 bases from V and 8 from J; bases not matched to a gene: 11. The CDR3 is 15 residues long. Per germline, CDR1 GTSNPN and CDR2 SVGIG (reference sequence). This CDR3 reads CAWHPSGRTFDEQFF. DNA for the CDR3: TGTGCCTGGCACCCTAGCGGGAGGACCTTCGATGAGCAGTTCTTC.

Only a few counts were recorded for this clone. Other DNA sequences within the sample encode an identical CDR3. The chain uses TRBV10-3 and TRBJ2-5, with D unresolved. Deletions cut 3 bases from V and 5 bases from J, with 4 bases between. The CDR3 runs to 11 residues. CDR1 ENHRY and CDR2 SYGVKD come from the germline V gene. CDR3 nucleotides: TGTGCCATCAGTGAAGGGGAGACCCAGTACTTC. Amino acids: CAISEGETQYF.

The rearrangement joins TRBV2 to TRBJ2-3, with D possibly TRBD2 on 5 matching bases. The CDR3 contains 15 residues. V was trimmed by 6 bases and J by 2 bases, leaving 15 bases between them. CDR1 is SNHLY, CDR2 FYNNEI, per germline. CDR3 amino acids: CASSEALAYTDTQYF. CDR3 coding DNA: TGTGCCAGCAGCGAGGCCCTAGCTTACACAGATACGCAGTATTTT.

V usage is TRBV10-3 and J usage is TRBJ2-5; TRBD2 matches 8 bases. The J call could be wrong; TRBJ2-7 is a better fit for the DNA end. From germline, CDR1 is ENHRY and CDR2 SYGVKD. The CDR3 length is 15 residues. CDR3 amino acids: CAISESAAGAHEQYF. For the CDR3, the DNA is TGTGCCATCAGTGAGTCGGCAGCGGGAGCCCACGAGCAGTACTTC.

The rearrangement uses TRBV7-2 and TRBJ2-2, with TRBD1 matching 7 bases. From germline, CDR1 is SGHTA and CDR2 FQGNSA. After removal of 3 bases from V and 2 bases from J, the junction contained 6 bases not matched to a gene. This CDR3 spans 16 amino acids. CDR3 region: CASSLLRDSNTGELFF. The CDR3 DNA reads as TGTGCCAGCAGCTTGCTCCGGGACAGCAACACCGGGGAGCTGTTTTTT.

The genes are TRBV6-5 and TRBJ2-7; possibly TRBD2 for D (5 bases). Trimming left V 2 bases short and J 4 bases short, with 18 bases between. The CDR3 is made up of 16 amino acids. Germline V lookup: CDR1 MNHEY, CDR2 SVGAGI. Here the CDR3 reads CASSYLAGPRPYEQYF. The CDR3 DNA is TGTGCCAGCAGTTACCTGGCGGGCCCTAGACCATACGAGCAGTACTTC.

This clone occurred once. This CDR3 is also generated by other DNA sequences in the sample. J is TRBJ2-1 and V is TRBV5-1; the D gene is possibly TRBD1 (5 bases). This CDR3 is built from 14 residues. Deletions cut 1 base from V and 2 bases from J, with 7 bases between. In germline, CDR1 is SGHRS, CDR2 YFSETQ. The CDR3 DNA sequence: TGCGCCAGCAGCTTGAGGGGCCCCTACAATGAGCAGTTCTTC. This gives the protein CASSLRGPYNEQFF.